Detailed here is one T cell receptor (beta chain). The antigen it binds to is not known. It has no much larger one-base neighbor in the sample; base qualities were not kept. This sample also contains other DNA sequences that code for the same CDR3. The entry originates in a study of control samples from healthy donors and cancer patients (dated by TCRdb to the early 2020s). There are 14 amino acids in the CDR3, from cysteine to phenylalanine inclusive. Only the CDR3 DNA is retained, 42 bases long and in frame from the first base. Trimming accounts for 2 bases at V and 4 bases at J, while the number of junction bases matched to no gene is 4. As encoded in the germline V gene (reference sequence), CDR1 is MNHEY while CDR2 is SMNVEV. The library came from the immunoSEQ multiplex PCR assay. TCRdb provides this immuneACCESS table in a form limited to in-frame rearrangements. Some clones are lacking; in checked studies, under half of them reflect an unresolved V gene, and why the rest are absent is not known. This sample has around 250,000 clones in its table, and about four fifths of those were observed once. Roughly 15% of the sample is held by the ten biggest clonotypes.

The sample consisted of PBMCs. The sequence derives from an older woman with lung cancer. This receptor chain uses TRBV27 and TRBJ1-1; 7 of the junction bases match TRBD1. DNA sequence: TGTGCCAGCAGTTTAAAAGGGGGCGGCACTGAAGCTTTCTTT. This gives the protein CASSLKGGGTEAFF.